This TCR beta chain was observed in a study of Ad26.COV2.S vaccination and SARS-CoV-2 variants. Overall study findings and caveats: Those who received the vaccine showed greater spike-specific TCR breadth than those given placebo.

Specified treatment: roughly 18 received Ad26.COV2.S at low or high dose, single or two shots; 5 received placebo; per-sample allocation not given. Day 63 after the first injection of vaccine or placebo was the sampling time. TCRdb keeps only in-frame clones here, not all; method: immunoSEQ multiplex PCR. The table has fewer than 400,000 clones, 86% seen once; the top ten hold roughly 2.1%. Regarding this clone: Its antigen is as yet unknown.

The sequences come from peripheral blood, collected in a trial of Ad26.COV2.S vaccine versus placebo. This receptor was obtained from a person between 18 and 65 years old who received the Ad26.COV2.S COVID-19 vaccine or a placebo.

CDR3 sequence (DNA): TGTGCCAGCAGTGACTCGGTGATTCGGGGTGAAGCTTTCTTT. As protein: CASSDSVIRGEAFF. The rearrangement links TRBV2 to TRBJ1-1; D is undetermined. Germline V gene sequence: CDR1 SNHLY, CDR2 FYNNEI. V shed 3 bases and J shed 7 bases, with 15 bases lying between them. This CDR3 contains 14 residues. Drawing the rest from reference TRBV2 and TRBJ1-1, the complete variable domain is EPEVTQTPSHQVTQMGQEVILRCVPISNHLYFYWYRQILGQKVEFLVSFYNNEISEKSEIFDDQFSVERPDGSNFTLKIRSTKLEDSAMYFCASSDSVIRGEAFFGQGTRLTVV.